This TCR beta chain was captured in a study of blood T cell repertoires in COVID-19. Study overall: Samples representing acute and convalescent COVID-19 were sourced from the United States, Italy and Spain. PBMCs, B-cell-depleted T cells, or T cells provided the cDNA or gDNA that made up the material.

Original data processing: Counts of nucleated cells, estimated from reference gene primer amplification, were obtained. TCRdb keeps only in-frame clones here, not all; method: immunoSEQ multiplex PCR. The V and J calls and the clone size are those of that table, but D and trimming were determined from the DNA. Of hundreds of thousands of clones listed, roughly 90% are singletons. This clone was detected only a few times. Enrolled during active infection, Seattle patients were then followed longitudinally. Germline values: CDR1 SGHVS, CDR2 FQNEAQ. Trimming removed 0 bases from V and 6 bases from J, with 12 bases in between. The CDR3 loop spans 15 amino acids.

Sequencing was done on a sample of peripheral blood. V is TRBV7-8 and J is TRBJ1-5; TRBD1 is a possible D gene (6 bases). The receptor comes from a woman younger than 45 with COVID-19, enrolled during active disease. CDR3 loop: CASSLAPGAVQPQHF. The CDR3 nucleotides read TGTGCCAGCAGCTTAGCCCCAGGGGCGGTTCAGCCCCAGCATTTT.